Below are 6 T cell receptor beta chains sequenced from a single sample in a study of T cell responses to AZD1222 COVID-19 vaccine. Sequenced by immunoSEQ multiplex PCR; TCRdb stores in-frame clones only, minus some. The data show 95,000 to 150,000 clones, with roughly 92% seen just once and approximately 1.5% held by the top ten. This specimen consisted of peripheral blood, obtained on day 0 of AZD1222 vaccination. The receptors originated from an adult in good health.

The gene calls are TRBV4-1 and TRBJ1-3; 10 bases map to TRBD1. Germline CDR1 reads MGHRA; CDR2 reads YSYEKL. Germline trimming cut 3 bases from V and 0 bases from J; bases unmatched to any gene: 5. CDR3 size: 17 residues. As DNA, the CDR3 is TGCGCCAGCAGCCACGCCGGGACAGGGGTCTCTGGAAACACCATATATTTT. This gives the protein CASSHAGTGVSGNTIYF.

The rearrangement links TRBV3-1 (or the pseudogene TRBV3-2) to TRBJ2-4; a weak D match, TRBD1 (6 bases). Germline lookup yields CDR1 LGHDT and CDR2 YNNKEL (reference sequence). Trimming pared 1 base from V and 4 bases from J, leaving 11 bases between. The CDR3 length is 15 residues. The CDR3 region has the DNA TGTGCCAGCAGCCAAGGGCCTGACAGGAAAAACATTCAGTACTTC. Encoded protein: CASSQGPDRKNIQYF.

The gene calls are TRBV7-9 and TRBJ1-1, with D unresolved. Germline V lookup: CDR1 SEHNR, CDR2 FQNEAQ (reference sequence). The length of the CDR3 is 15 residues. The ends were cut back, 6 bases at V and 6 bases at J, with 20 bases in the middle. CDR3 sequence: CASSYSGSGIAEAFF. Written as DNA, the CDR3 is TGTGCCAGCAGTTATAGCGGGTCGGGTATCGCTGAAGCTTTCTTT. Combining the CDR3 with reference TRBV7-9 and TRBJ1-1 gives the whole variable domain DTGVSQNPRHKITKRGQNVTFRCDPISEHNRLYWYRQTLGQGPEFLTYFQNEAQLEKSRLLSDRFSAERPKGSFSTLEIQRTEQGDSAMYLCASSYSGSGIAEAFFGQGTRLTVV.

This chain uses TRBV5-5 with TRBJ2-3; 14 bases are a match to TRBD2. The CDR3 is made up of 19 amino acids. Germline lookup yields CDR1 SGHKS and CDR2 YYEKEE (reference sequence). V was pared by 3 bases and J by 5 bases, with 14 bases of the junction left unmatched. CDR3 amino acids: CASSSISGGLAGVGDTQYF. For the CDR3, the DNA is TGTGCCAGCAGCTCAATCAGCGGGGGACTAGCGGGAGTCGGAGATACGCAGTATTTT.

The chain combines TRBV11-2 with TRBJ1-2; tentatively, D is TRBD1 (6 bases). CDR1 SGHAT and CDR2 FQNNGV come from the germline V gene. The CDR3 length is 15 residues. V dropped 4 bases and J dropped 3 bases, with 15 bases sitting between them. CDR3 coding DNA: TGTGCCAGCAGCTCAATTCAGGGGACGTACTATGGCTACACCTTC. Translated, it gives CASSSIQGTYYGYTF.

This rearrangement joins TRBV19 to TRBJ1-4, with TRBD1 matching 7 bases. The germline gives CDR1 LNHDA, CDR2 SQIVND (reference sequence). With V trimmed by 1 base and J by 5 bases, 4 bases remained unmatched. The CDR3 extends over 15 amino acids. The CDR3 sequence: CASSIGTGRNEKLFF. For the CDR3, the DNA is TGTGCCAGTAGTATAGGGACAGGTCGGAATGAAAAACTGTTTTTT.